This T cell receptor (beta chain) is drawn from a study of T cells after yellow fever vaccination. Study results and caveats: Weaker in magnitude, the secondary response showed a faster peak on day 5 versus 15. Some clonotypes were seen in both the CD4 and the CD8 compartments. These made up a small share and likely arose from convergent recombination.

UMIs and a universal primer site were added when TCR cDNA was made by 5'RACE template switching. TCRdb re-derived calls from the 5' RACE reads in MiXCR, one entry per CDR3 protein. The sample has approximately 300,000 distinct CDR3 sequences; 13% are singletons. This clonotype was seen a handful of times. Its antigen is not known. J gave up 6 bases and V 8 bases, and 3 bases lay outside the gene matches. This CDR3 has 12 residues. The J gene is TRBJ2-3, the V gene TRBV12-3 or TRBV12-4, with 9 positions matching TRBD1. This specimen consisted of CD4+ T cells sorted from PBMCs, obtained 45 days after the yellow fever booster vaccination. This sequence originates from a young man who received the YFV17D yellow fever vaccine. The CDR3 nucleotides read TGTGCCAGCGGGACAGGGAGGGATACGCAGTATTTT. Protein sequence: CASGTGRDTQYF.